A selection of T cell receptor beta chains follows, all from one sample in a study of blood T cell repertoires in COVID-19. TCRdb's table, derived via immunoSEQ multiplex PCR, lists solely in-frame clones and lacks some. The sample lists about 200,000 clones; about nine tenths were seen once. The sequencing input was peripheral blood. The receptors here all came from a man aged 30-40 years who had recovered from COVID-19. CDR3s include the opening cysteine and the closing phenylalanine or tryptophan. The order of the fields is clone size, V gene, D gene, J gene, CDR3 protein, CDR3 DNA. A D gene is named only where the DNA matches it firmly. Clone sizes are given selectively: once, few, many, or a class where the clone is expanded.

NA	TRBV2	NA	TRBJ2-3	CASGNREPDTQYF	TGTGCCAGCGGGAACAGGGAGCCAGATACGCAGTATTTT
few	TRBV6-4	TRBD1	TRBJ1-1	CASKVEGQGTLNTEAFF	TGTGCCAGCAAGGTCGAGGGACAGGGGACCCTCAACACTGAAGCTTTCTTT
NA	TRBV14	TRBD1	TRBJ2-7	CASSHWTGKTYEQYF	TGTGCCAGCAGCCACTGGACAGGGAAAACCTACGAGCAGTACTTC
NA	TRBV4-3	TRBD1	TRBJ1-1	CASSLHRGTEAFF	TGCGCCAGCAGCCTGCACAGGGGCACTGAAGCTTTCTTT
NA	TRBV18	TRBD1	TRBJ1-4	CASSRDRGDEKLFF	TGTGCCAGCTCGCGAGACAGGGGGGATGAAAAACTGTTTTTT
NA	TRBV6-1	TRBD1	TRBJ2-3	CASSESLGTGADTQYF	TGTGCCAGCAGTGAATCACTGGGGACAGGGGCAGATACGCAGTATTTT
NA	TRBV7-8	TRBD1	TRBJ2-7	CASSTRTGTSYEQYF	TGTGCCAGCAGCACGAGGACAGGGACCTCATACGAGCAGTACTTC
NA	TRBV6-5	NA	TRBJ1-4	CASKGGDEKLFF	TGTGCCAGCAAGGGAGGGGATGAAAAACTGTTTTTT
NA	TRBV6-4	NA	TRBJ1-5	CASSEAGGGNQPQHF	TGTGCCAGCAGTGAAGCGGGGGGCGGGAATCAGCCCCAGCATTTT
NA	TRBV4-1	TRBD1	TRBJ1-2	CASSQGTGGLYGNYGYTF	TGCGCCAGCAGCCAAGGAACAGGGGGCCTGTACGGTAACTATGGCTACACCTTC
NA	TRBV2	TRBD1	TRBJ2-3	CASRDDRGRTDTQYF	TGTGCCAGCAGAGACGACAGGGGGCGGACAGATACGCAGTATTTT
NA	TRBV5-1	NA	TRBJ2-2	CASSSTLGGNTGELFF	TGCGCCAGCAGCTCCACCCTAGGCGGCAACACCGGGGAGCTGTTTTTT
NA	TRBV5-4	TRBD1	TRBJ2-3	CASSSFFRQGATDTQYF	TGTGCCAGCAGCTCTTTCTTCCGACAGGGAGCCACAGATACGCAGTATTTT
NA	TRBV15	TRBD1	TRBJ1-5	CATSRGTGGRGNQPQHF	TGTGCCACCAGCAGAGGGACAGGGGGCAGAGGCAATCAGCCCCAGCATTTT
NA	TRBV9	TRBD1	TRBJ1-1	CASSPAGTTGSEAFF	TGTGCCAGCAGCCCCGCTGGGACGACAGGGTCTGAAGCTTTCTTT
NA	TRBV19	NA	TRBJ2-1	CASSLAGIAYNEQFF	TGTGCCAGTAGTTTGGCAGGGATAGCCTACAATGAGCAGTTCTTC
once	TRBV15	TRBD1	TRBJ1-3	CATSRQQLQGGNTIYF	TGTGCCACCAGCAGGCAGCAGTTACAGGGGGGAAACACCATATATTTT
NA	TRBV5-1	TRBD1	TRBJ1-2	CASSPGRDRVSGGYTF	TGCGCCAGCAGCCCGGGCCGGGACAGGGTTTCTGGGGGCTACACCTTC
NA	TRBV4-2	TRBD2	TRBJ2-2	CASSQASGGPINTGELFF	TGTGCCAGCAGCCAAGCTAGCGGGGGCCCGATTAACACCGGGGAGCTGTTTTTT
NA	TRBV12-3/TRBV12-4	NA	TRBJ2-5	CASSLAETQYF	TGTGCCAGCAGTTTGGCAGAGACCCAGTACTTC
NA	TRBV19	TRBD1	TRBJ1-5	CASSMGQPFNQPQHF	TGTGCCAGTAGTATGGGACAGCCGTTTAATCAGCCCCAGCATTTT
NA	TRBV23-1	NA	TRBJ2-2	CASSFSGVGTGELFF	TGCGCCAGCAGTTTCTCCGGGGTGGGCACCGGGGAGCTGTTTTTT
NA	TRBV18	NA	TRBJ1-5	CASSDLRGYSNQPQHF	TGTGCCAGCTCCGACCTCAGGGGATATAGCAATCAGCCCCAGCATTTT
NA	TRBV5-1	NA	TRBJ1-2	CASSLDSLTYTF	TGCGCCAGCAGCTTGGACAGTTTAACCTACACCTTC
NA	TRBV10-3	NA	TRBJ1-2	CAISETRGTDGYTF	TGTGCCATCAGTGAGACCCGGGGGACGGATGGCTACACCTTC
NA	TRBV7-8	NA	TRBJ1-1	CASSFTDDTEAFF	TGTGCCAGCAGCTTTACTGATGACACCGAAGCTTTCTTT
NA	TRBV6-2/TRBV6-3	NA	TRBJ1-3	CASSRQVRSGNTIYF	TGTGCCAGCAGCCGACAGGTCCGCTCTGGAAACACCATATATTTT
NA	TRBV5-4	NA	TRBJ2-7	CASSRDIYEQYF	TGTGCCAGCAGCAGGGACATTTACGAGCAGTACTTC
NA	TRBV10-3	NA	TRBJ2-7	CAIRLGPLGYEQYF	TGTGCCATCAGGTTGGGGCCACTGGGCTACGAGCAGTACTTC
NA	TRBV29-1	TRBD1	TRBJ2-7	CSVGQGTYYEQYF	TGCAGCGTCGGACAGGGTACTTACTACGAGCAGTACTTC
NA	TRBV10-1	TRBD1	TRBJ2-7	CASSESRTGSYEQYF	TGCGCCAGCAGTGAGTCACGGACAGGCTCCTACGAGCAGTACTTC
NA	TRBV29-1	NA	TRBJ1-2	CSVTLRGVSRYTF	TGCAGCGTTACTCTCAGGGGAGTCAGTCGCTACACCTTC
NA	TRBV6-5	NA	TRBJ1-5	CASSLERNQPQHF	TGTGCCAGCAGCCTGGAGAGAAATCAGCCCCAGCATTTT
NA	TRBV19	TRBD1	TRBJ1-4	CASSIEGQYGTGEKLFF	TGTGCCAGTAGTATAGAGGGACAGTACGGAACAGGAGAAAAACTGTTTTTT
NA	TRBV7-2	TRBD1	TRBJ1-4	CASSFRDRGPTNEKLFF	TGTGCCAGCAGCTTCCGGGACAGGGGGCCAACTAATGAAAAACTGTTTTTT
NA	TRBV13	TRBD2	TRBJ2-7	CASSLISGLAVYEQYF	TGTGCCAGCAGCTTAATTAGTGGGCTAGCGGTCTACGAGCAGTACTTC
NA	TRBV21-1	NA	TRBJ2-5	CASLTPQYF	TGTGCCAGCCTAACGCCCCAGTACTTC
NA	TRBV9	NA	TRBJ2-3	CASSVAEGVNTDTQYF	TGTGCCAGCAGCGTAGCAGAGGGGGTAAACACAGATACGCAGTATTTT
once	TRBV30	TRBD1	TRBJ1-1	CAWSPGGLTEAFF	TGTGCCTGGAGCCCAGGGGGGTTGACTGAAGCTTTCTTT
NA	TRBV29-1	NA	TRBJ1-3	CSVAGADGNTIYF	TGCAGCGTTGCGGGAGCAGACGGAAACACCATATATTTT
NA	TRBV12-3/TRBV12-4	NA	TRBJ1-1	CASSLAAGTEAFF	TGTGCCAGCAGTTTAGCAGCGGGCACTGAAGCTTTCTTT
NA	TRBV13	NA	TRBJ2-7	CASSLGLAHEQYF	TGTGCCAGCAGCTTAGGGCTAGCTCACGAGCAGTACTTC
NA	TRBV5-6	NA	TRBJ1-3	CASSFWPTPSGNTIYF	TGTGCCAGCAGCTTTTGGCCCACCCCCTCAGGAAACACCATATATTTT
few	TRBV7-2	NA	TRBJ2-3	CASSLEGTDTQYF	TGTGCCAGCAGCTTGGAGGGCACAGATACGCAGTATTTT
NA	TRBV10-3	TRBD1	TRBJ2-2	CAISESTWDRVISGELFF	TGTGCCATCAGTGAGTCGACCTGGGACAGGGTTATCTCCGGGGAGCTGTTTTTT
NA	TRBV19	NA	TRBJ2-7	CASSILEGHEQYF	TGTGCCAGTAGTATACTCGAGGGCCACGAGCAGTACTTC
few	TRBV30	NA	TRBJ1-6	CAWSSPPFSPLHF	TGTGCCTGGAGTTCCCCCCCCTTTTCACCCCTCCACTTT
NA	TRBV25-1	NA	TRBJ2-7	CASSDGVYEQYF	TGTGCCAGCTCAGACGGAGTTTACGAGCAGTACTTC
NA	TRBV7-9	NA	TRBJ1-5	CASSGTQGSAQPQHF	TGTGCCAGCAGCGGAACCCAGGGGTCGGCTCAGCCCCAGCATTTT
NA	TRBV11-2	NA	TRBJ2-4	CASSLALSLAKNIQYF	TGTGCCAGCAGCTTGGCCTTATCGCTAGCCAAAAACATTCAGTACTTC
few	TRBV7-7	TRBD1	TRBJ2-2	CASSRDRVDTGELFF	TGTGCCAGCAGCCGCGACAGGGTTGACACCGGGGAGCTGTTTTTT
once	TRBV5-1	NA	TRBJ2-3	CASSPGTLNTDTQYF	TGCGCCAGCAGCCCCGGGACTCTTAACACAGATACGCAGTATTTT
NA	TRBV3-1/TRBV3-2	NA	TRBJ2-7	CASSQRVQDASHEQYF	TGTGCCAGCAGCCAACGGGTCCAGGACGCTAGCCACGAGCAGTACTTC
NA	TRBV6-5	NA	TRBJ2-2	CASSYGGRSAGELFF	TGTGCCAGCAGTTACGGAGGGAGAAGCGCCGGGGAGCTGTTTTTT
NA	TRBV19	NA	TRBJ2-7	CASSMYEGASEQYF	TGTGCCAGTAGTATGTATGAAGGGGCGAGTGAGCAGTACTTC